This T cell receptor (beta chain) came from a study of CD8 T cells in ankylosing spondylitis. This clonotype was counted many times. The antigen is unknown. General study results and limits: Seemingly characteristic of ankylosing spondylitis blood was a TCR beta motif consisting of roughly 8 highly homologous variants. There was reportedly significant enrichment of clones that were disease-linked in matched ankylosing spondylitis synovial fluid.

Germline V CDR1 and CDR2: LGHDT, YNNKEL (reference sequence). V lost 0 bases and J 0 bases, leaving 6 bases between the germline ends. CDR3 size: 15 residues. Quantitative 5'-RACE with molecular barcodes was used to make the TCR beta libraries. TCRdb passed the 5' RACE reads through MiXCR, listing each CDR3 protein once. In the table there are some 140,000 distinct CDR3 sequences, 8% to 9% of which are singletons. The source of this sequence is a male donor with ankylosing spondylitis. The rearrangement joins TRBV3-1 to TRBJ1-3; no clear D gene. The sequenced sample was synovial fluid, either unsorted or a sorted T cell fraction (not recorded which). The CDR3 here is CASSQEEISGNTIYF. The CDR3 bases are TGTGCCAGCAGCCAAGAGGAGATCTCTGGAAACACCATATATTTT.